This TCR beta chain emerged from a study of T cell changes during pregnancy in multiple sclerosis. Using immunoSEQ multiplex PCR, the repertoire was profiled, and TCRdb retains in-frame clones only, with some absent. The repertoire holds about 94,000 clones, over 85% seen once, with 0.99% in the top ten. Looked up from germline, CDR1 is SQVTM and CDR2 is ANQGSEA. This CDR3 region has 14 residues. The source is a female donor with multiple sclerosis, enrolled in a pregnancy study. The sample consisted of peripheral blood, taken after pregnancy. V and J are TRBV29-1 and TRBJ2-7; D possibly corresponds to TRBD2 (6 bases). This CDR3 reads CSARSGDGPYEQYF. For the CDR3, the DNA is TGCAGTGCTCGCTCGGGGGACGGACCCTACGAGCAGTACTTC.